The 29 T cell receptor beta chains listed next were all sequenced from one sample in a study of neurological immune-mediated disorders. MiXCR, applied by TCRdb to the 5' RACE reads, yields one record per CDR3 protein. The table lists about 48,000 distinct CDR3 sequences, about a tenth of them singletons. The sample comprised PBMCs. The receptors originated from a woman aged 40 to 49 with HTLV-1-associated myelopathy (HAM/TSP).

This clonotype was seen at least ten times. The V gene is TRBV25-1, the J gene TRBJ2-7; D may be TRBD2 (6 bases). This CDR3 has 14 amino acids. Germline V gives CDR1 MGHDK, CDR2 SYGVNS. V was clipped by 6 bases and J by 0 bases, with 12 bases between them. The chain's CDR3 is CASREDGSSYEQYF. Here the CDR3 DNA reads TGTGCCAGCAGGGAGGACGGGAGCTCCTACGAGCAGTACTTC.

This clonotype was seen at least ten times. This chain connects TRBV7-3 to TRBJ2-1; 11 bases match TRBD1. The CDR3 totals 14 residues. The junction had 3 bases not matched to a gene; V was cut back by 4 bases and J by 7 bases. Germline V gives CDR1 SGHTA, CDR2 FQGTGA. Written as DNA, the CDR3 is TGTGCCAGCAGCTCGGACAGGGGGCGGAATGAGCAGTTCTTC. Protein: CASSSDRGRNEQFF.

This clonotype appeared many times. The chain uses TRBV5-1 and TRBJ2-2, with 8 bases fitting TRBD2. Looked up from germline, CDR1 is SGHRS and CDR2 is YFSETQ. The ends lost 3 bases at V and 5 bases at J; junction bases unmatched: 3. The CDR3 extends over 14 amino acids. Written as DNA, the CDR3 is TGCGCCAGCAGCTCCGGGGGGGCGACCGGGGAGCTGTTTTTT. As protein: CASSSGGATGELFF. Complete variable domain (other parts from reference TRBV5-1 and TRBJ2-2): KAGVTQTPRYLIKTRGQQVTLSCSPISGHRSVSWYQQTPGQGLQFLFEYFSETQRNKGNFPGRFSGRQFSNSRSEMNVSTLELGDSALYLCASSSGGATGELFFGEGSRLTVL.

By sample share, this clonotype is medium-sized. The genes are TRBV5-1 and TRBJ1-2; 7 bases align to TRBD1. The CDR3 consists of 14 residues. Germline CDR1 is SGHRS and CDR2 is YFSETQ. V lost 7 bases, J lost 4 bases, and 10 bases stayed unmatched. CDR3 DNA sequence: TGCGCCAGCGGAGAATACCGGGACAGCTATGGCTACACCTTC. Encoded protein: CASGEYRDSYGYTF.

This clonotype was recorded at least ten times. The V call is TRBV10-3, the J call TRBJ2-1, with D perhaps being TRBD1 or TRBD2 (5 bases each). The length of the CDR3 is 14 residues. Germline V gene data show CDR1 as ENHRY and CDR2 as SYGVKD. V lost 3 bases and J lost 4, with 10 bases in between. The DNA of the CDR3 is TGTGCCATCAGTGACGGGACGTATTACAATGAGCAGTTCTTC. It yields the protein CAISDGTYYNEQFF.

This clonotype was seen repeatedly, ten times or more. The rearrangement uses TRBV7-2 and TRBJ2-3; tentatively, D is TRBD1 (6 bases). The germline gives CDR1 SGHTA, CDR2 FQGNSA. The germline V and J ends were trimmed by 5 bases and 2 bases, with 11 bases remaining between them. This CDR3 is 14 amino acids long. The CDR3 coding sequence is TGTGCCAGCAGCCCCCGACAGGTCACAGATACGCAGTATTTT. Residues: CASSPRQVTDTQYF.

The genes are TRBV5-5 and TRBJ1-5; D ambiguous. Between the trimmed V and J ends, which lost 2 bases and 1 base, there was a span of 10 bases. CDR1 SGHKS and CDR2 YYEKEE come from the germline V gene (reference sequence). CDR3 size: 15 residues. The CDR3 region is CASSFNGVSNQPQHF. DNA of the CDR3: TGTGCCAGCAGCTTTAACGGTGTAAGCAATCAGCCCCAGCATTTT.

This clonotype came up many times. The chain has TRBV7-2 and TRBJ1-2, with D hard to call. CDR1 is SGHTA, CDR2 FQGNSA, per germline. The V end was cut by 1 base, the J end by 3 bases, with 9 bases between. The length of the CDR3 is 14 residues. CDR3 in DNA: TGTGCCAGCAGCTTAGGGGTGGGAGACTATGGCTACACCTTC. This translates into CASSLGVGDYGYTF. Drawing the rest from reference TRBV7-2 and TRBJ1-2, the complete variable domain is GAGVSQSPSNKVTEKGKDVELRCDPISGHTALYWYRQSLGQGLEFLIYFQGNSAPDKSGLPSDRFSAERTGGSVSTLTIQRTQQEDSAVYLCASSLGVGDYGYTFGSGTRLTVV.

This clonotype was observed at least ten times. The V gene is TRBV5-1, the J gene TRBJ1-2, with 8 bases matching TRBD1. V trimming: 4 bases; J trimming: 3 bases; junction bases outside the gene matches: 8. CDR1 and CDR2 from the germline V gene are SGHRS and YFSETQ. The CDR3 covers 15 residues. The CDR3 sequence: CASSPLQGAHYGYTF. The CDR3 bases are TGCGCCAGCAGCCCCCTGCAGGGGGCTCACTATGGCTACACCTTC.

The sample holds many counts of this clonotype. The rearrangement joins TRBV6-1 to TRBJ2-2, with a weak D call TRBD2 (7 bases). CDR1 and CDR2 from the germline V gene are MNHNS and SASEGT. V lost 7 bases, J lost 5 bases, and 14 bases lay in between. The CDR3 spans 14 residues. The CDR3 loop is CASNGGGVTGELFF. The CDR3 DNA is TGTGCCAGCAATGGAGGGGGGGTTACCGGGGAGCTGTTTTTT.

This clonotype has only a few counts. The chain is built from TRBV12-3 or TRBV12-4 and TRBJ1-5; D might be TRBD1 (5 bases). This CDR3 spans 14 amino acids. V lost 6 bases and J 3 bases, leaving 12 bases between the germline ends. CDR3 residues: CASSLDSFNQPQHF. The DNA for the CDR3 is TGTGCCAGCAGCCTTGACAGCTTCAATCAGCCCCAGCATTTT.

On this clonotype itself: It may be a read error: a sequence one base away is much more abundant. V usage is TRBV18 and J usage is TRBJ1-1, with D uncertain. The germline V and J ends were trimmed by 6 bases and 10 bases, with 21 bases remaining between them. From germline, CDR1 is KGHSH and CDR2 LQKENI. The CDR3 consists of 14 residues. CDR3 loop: CASSPGIAPNRAFF. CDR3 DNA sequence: TGTGCCAGCTCTCCCGGGATAGCCCCAAACCGAGCTTTCTTT.

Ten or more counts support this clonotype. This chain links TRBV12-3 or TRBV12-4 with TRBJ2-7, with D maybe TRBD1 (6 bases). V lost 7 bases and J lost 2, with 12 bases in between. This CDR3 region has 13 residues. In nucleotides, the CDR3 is TGTGCCAGCACCTTGAGGGACACCTACGAGCAGTACTTC. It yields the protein CASTLRDTYEQYF.

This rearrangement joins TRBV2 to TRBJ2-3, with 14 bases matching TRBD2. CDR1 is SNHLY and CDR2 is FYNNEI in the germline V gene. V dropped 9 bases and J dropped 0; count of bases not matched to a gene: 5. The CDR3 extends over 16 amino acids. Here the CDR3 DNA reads TGTGCCAGAGGGACTAGCGGGGGTTCCAGCACAGATACGCAGTATTTT. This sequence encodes CARGTSGGSSTDTQYF.

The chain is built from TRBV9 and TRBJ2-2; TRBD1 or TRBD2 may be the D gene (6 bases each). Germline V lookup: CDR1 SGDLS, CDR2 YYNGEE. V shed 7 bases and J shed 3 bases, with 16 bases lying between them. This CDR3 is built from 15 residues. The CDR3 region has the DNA TGTGCCAGCGGGGTAGGGGGGCTGGACACCGGGGAGCTGTTTTTT. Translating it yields CASGVGGLDTGELFF.

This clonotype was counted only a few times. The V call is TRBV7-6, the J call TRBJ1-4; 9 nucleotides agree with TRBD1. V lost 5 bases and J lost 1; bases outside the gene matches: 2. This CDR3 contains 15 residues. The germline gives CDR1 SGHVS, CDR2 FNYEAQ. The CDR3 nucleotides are TGTGCCAGCAGCCAGACAGGGGGAACTAATGAAAAACTGTTTTTT. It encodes CASSQTGGTNEKLFF.

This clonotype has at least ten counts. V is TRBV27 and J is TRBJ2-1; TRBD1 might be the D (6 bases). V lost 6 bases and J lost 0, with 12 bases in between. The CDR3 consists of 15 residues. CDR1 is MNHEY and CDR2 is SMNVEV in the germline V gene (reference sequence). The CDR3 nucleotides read TGTGCCAGCAGCCCAGGGGTATCCTCCTACAATGAGCAGTTCTTC. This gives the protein CASSPGVSSYNEQFF.

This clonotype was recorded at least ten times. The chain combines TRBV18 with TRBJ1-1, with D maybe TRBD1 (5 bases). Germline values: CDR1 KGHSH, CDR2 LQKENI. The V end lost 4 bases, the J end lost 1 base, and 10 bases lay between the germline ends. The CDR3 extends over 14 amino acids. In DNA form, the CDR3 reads TGTGCCAGCTCACGTGACAGCAAGAACACTGAAGCTTTCTTT. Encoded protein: CASSRDSKNTEAFF.

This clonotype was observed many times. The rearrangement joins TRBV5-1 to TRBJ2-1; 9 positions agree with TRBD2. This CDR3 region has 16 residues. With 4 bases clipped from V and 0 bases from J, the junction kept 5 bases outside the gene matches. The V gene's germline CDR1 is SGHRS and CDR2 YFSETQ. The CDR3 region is CASSRGLASSYNEQFF. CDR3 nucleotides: TGCGCCAGCAGCCGGGGACTAGCTAGCTCCTACAATGAGCAGTTCTTC.

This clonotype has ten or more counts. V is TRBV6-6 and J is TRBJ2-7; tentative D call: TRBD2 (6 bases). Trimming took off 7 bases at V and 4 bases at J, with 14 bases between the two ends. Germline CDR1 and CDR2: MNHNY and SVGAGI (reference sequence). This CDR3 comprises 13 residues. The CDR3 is CASNNGGEYEQYF. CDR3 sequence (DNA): TGTGCCAGCAATAACGGGGGAGAGTACGAGCAGTACTTC.

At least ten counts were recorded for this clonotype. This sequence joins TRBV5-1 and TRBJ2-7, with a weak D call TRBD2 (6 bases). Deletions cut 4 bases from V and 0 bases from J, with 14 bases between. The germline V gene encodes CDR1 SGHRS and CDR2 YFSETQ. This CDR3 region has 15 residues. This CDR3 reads CASSPGGLLSYEQYF. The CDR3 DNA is TGCGCCAGCAGCCCTGGGGGACTGCTCTCCTACGAGCAGTACTTC.

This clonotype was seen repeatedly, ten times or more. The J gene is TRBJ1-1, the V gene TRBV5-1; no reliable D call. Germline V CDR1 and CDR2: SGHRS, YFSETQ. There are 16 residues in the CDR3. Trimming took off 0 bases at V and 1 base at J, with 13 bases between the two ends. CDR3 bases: TGCGCCAGCAGCTTGGCCCGGACGGACCAGAACACTGAAGCTTTCTTT. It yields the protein CASSLARTDQNTEAFF.

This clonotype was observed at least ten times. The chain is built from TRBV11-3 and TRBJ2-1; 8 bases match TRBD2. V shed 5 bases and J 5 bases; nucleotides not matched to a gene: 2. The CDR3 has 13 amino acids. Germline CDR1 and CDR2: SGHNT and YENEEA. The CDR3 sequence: CASSTSGNNEQFF. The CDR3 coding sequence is TGTGCCAGCAGCACTAGCGGTAACAATGAGCAGTTCTTC.

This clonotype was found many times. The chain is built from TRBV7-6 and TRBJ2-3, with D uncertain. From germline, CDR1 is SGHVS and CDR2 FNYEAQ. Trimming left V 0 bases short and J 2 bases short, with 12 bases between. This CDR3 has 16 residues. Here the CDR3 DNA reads TGTGCCAGCAGCTTAGCCCCCGTCGTGGTCACAGATACGCAGTATTTT. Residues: CASSLAPVVVTDTQYF.

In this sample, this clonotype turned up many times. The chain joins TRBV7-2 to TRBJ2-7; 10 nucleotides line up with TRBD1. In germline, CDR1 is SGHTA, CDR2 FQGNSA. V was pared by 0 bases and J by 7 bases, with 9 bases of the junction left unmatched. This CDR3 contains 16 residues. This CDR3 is CASSLATTGGVFEQYF. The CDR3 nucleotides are TGTGCCAGCAGCTTAGCGACGACAGGGGGCGTGTTTGAGCAGTACTTC.

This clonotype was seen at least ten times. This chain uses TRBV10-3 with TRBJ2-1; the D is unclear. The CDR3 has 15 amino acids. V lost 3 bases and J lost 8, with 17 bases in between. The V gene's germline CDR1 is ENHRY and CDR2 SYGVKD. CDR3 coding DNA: TGTGCCATCAGTGAATTTGATCCGGGTCGGGATGAGCAGTTCTTC. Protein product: CAISEFDPGRDEQFF.

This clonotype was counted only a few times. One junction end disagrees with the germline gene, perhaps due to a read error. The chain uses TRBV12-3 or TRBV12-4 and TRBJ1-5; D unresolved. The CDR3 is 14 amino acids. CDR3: CASTPGSSNKPQHF. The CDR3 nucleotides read TGTGCCAGCACCCCGGGTAGTAGCAATAAGCCCCAGCATTTT.

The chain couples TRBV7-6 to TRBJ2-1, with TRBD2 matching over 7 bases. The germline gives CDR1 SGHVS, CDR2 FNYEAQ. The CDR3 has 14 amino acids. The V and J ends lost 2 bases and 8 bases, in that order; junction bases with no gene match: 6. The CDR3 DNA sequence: TGTGCCAGCAGCTTAAACATTGGGGGGGATGAGCAGTTCTTC. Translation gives CASSLNIGGDEQFF.

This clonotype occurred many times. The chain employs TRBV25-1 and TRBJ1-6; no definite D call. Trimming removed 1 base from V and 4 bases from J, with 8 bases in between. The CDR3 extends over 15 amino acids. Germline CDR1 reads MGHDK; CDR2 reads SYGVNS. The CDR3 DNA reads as TGTGCCAGCAGTGAATCTGCGGAGTATAATTCACCCCTCCACTTT. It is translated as CASSESAEYNSPLHF.